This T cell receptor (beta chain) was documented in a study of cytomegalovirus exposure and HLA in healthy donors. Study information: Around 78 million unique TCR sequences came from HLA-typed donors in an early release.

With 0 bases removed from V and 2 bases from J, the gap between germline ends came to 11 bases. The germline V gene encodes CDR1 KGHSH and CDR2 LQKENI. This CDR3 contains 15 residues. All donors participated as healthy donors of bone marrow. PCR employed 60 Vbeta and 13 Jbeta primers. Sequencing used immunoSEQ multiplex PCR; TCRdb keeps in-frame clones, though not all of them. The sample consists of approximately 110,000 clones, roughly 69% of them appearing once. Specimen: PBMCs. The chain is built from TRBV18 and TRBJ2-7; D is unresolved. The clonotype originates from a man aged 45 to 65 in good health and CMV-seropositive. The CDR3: CASSPPTRATYEQYF. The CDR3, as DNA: TGTGCCAGCTCACCACCGACACGCGCAACCTACGAGCAGTACTTC. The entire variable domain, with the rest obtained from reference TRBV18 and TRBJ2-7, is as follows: NAGVMQNPRHLVRRRGQEARLRCSPMKGHSHVYWYRQLPEEGLKFMVYLQKENIIDESGMPKERFSAEFPKEGPSILRIQQVVRGDSAAYFCASSPPTRATYEQYFGPGTRLTVT.